This T cell receptor (beta chain) was identified in a study of blood T cell repertoires in COVID-19. The overall study: The United States, Italy and Spain supplied acute and convalescent COVID-19 samples.

Under the authors' procedure: Quantification of nucleated cells was approximated via reference gene primer amplification. The data were produced by immunoSEQ multiplex PCR, yet TCRdb's version contains in-frame clones alone and is incomplete. V, J and clone size were drawn from that table, and D and trimming were deduced from the DNA. This repertoire shows 150,000 to 180,000 clones, roughly 84% found once; its top ten account for roughly 8.3%. This clone is a singleton in its sample. The CDR3 has 14 amino acids. J was trimmed by 5 bases and V by 3 bases; bases with no gene match: 2. CDR1 and CDR2 (germline): SGHDT, YYEEEE. The Seattle site enrolled patients during active infection and followed them longitudinally.

V gene TRBV5-6 combines with J gene TRBJ2-5, with 12 bases identical to TRBD2. The origin of this receptor is an older woman with COVID-19, enrolled during active disease. The sequenced material came from peripheral blood. DNA for the CDR3: TGTGCCAGCAGCTCTAGCGGGGGGGCGGAGACCCAGTACTTC. It translates to CASSSSGGAETQYF.